This T cell receptor beta chain was sequenced for a study of blood T cell repertoires in COVID-19. Study-wide background: Sources were T cells, B-cell-depleted T cells, or PBMCs; the material itself was cDNA or gDNA.

Germline-derived CDR1 and CDR2 are MNHEY and SVGAGI. The CDR3 is 14 residues long. With 8 bases removed from V and 0 bases from J, the gap between germline ends came to 11 bases. Original methodology: Reference gene primer amplification in the assay estimated nucleated cell counts. Some clones are missing from TCRdb's copy, which holds only in-frame ones; the method was immunoSEQ multiplex PCR. Clone size and the V and J calls come from that table; the DNA yielded D and trimming. Of 300,000 to 450,000 clones listed, 85% are singletons. The sample was peripheral blood. The clonotype originates from a woman in her late teens or twenties with acute or convalescent COVID-19. The J gene is TRBJ2-1, the V gene TRBV6-5; the D gene is possibly TRBD2 (5 bases). CDR3 in amino acids: CASHGDSSYNEQFF. The CDR3 DNA follows: TGTGCCAGCCACGGGGATAGCTCCTACAATGAGCAGTTCTTC.